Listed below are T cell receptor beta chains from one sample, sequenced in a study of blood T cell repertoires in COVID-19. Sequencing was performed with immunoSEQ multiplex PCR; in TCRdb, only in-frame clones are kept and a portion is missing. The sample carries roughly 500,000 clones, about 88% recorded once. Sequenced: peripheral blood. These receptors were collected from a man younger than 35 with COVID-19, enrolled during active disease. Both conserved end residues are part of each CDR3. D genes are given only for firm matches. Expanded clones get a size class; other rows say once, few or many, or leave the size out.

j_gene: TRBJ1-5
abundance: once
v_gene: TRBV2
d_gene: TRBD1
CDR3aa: CASSGDRYQPQHF
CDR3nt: TGTGCCAGCAGTGGGGACAGATATCAGCCCCAGCATTTT

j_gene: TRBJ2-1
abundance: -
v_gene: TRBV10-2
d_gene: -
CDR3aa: CASQVGGGGYNEQFF
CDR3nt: TGCGCCAGCCAAGTAGGGGGGGGTGGCTACAATGAGCAGTTCTTC

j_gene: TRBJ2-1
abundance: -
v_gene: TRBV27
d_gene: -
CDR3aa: CASTSAYNEQFF
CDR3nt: TGTGCCAGCACCAGTGCCTACAATGAGCAGTTCTTC

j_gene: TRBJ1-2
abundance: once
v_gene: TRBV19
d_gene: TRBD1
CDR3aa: CASGQGNYGYTF
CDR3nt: TGTGCCAGTGGACAGGGGAACTATGGCTACACCTTC

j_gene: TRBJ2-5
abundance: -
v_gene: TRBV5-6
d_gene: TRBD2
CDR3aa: CASSLALAGGPSETQYF
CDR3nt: TGTGCCAGCAGCTTAGCGCTAGCGGGGGGGCCGTCGGAGACCCAGTACTTC

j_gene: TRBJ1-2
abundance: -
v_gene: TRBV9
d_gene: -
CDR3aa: CASSVDGAGQGGSRGYTF
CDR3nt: TGTGCCAGCAGCGTAGATGGGGCGGGGCAGGGCGGATCGCGTGGCTACACCTTC

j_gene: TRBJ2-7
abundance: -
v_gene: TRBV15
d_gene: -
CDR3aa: CATSRVGAPLYF
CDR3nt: TGTGCCACCAGCAGGGTGGGGGCCCCCCTCTACTTC

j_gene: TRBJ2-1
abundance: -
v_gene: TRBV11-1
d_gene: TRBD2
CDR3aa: CASSLALAGGHNEQFF
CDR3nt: TGTGCCAGCAGCCTGGCGCTAGCGGGGGGTCACAATGAGCAGTTCTTC

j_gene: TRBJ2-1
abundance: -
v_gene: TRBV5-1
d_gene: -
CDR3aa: CASSLTEQGSGSYNEQFF
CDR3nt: TGCGCCAGCAGCTTGACCGAACAGGGTTCGGGCTCCTACAATGAGCAGTTCTTC

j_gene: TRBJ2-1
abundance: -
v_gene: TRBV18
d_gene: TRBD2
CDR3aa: CASSPPAGVEQFF
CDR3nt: TGTGCCAGCTCACCGCCCGCGGGGGTTGAGCAGTTCTTC

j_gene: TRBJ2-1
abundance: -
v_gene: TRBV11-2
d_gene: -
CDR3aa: CASSSPRESSEQFF
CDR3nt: TGTGCCAGCAGCTCCCCCCGGGAGAGTAGTGAGCAGTTCTTC

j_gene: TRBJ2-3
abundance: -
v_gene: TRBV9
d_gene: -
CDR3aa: CASSDRWATDTQYF
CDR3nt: TGTGCCAGCAGCGACAGGTGGGCAACAGATACGCAGTATTTT

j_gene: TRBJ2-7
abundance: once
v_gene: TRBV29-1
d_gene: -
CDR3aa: CSVVQGYEQYF
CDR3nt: TGCAGCGTTGTACAGGGCTACGAGCAGTACTTC

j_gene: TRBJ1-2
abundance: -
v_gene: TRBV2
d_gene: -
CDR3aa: CASSGTRDYGYTF
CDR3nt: TGTGCCAGCAGTGGGACTCGGGACTATGGCTACACCTTC

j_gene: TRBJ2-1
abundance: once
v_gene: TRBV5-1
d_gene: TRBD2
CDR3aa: CASSLGLAEGNEQFF
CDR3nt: TGCGCCAGCAGCCTAGGACTAGCGGAGGGGAATGAGCAGTTCTTC

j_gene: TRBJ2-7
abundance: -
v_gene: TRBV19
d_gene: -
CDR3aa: CAAGQTYEQYF
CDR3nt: TGTGCCGCGGGACAGACATACGAGCAGTACTTC

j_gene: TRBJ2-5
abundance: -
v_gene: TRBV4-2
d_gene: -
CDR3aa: CASSQDRERQETQYF
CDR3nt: TGTGCCAGCAGCCAAGATCGGGAGAGGCAAGAGACCCAGTACTTC

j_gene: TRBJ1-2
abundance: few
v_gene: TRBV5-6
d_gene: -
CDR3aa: CASSFTGGLSYTF
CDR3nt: TGTGCCAGCAGCTTTACCGGGGGACTCAGCTACACCTTC

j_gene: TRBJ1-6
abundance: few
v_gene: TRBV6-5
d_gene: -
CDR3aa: CAAENNSPLHF
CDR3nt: TGTGCGGCAGAAAATAATTCACCCCTCCACTTT

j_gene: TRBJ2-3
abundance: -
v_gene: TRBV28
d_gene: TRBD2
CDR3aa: CASSSGRATDTQYF
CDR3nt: TGTGCCAGCAGTAGCGGGAGGGCGACAGATACGCAGTATTTT